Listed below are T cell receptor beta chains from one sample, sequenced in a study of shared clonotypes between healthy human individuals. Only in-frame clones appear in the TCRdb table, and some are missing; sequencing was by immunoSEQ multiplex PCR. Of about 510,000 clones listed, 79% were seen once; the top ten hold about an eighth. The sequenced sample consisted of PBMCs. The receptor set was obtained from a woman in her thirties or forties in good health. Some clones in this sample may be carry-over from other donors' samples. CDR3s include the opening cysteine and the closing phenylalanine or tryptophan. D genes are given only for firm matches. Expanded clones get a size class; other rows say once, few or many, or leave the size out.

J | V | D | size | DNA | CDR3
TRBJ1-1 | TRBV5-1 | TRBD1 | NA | TGCGCCAGCAGCCCCGGGACAGGGAACACTGAAGCTTTCTTT | CASSPGTGNTEAFF
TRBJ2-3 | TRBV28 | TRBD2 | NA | TGTGCCAGCAGAACCGGGACTAGCAGAGATACGCAGTATTTT | CASRTGTSRDTQYF
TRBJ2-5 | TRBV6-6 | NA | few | TGTGCCAGCAGTAGGGGAGTGGGAGAGACCCAGTACTTC | CASSRGVGETQYF
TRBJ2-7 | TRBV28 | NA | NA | TGTGCCAGCAGGGGGACCCCCGATCGTTGCGAGCAGTACTTC | CASRGTPDRCEQYF
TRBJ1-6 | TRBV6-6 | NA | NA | TGTGCCAGCAGTGCACAGGGCGATTCACCCCTCCACTTT | CASSAQGDSPLHF
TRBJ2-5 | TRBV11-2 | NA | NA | TGTGCCAGCAGCTCCGGGACTCCCGTACGAGAGACCCAGTACTTC | CASSSGTPVRETQYF
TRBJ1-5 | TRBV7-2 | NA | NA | TGTGCCAGCAGCTTCGGCGGACAATATAATCAGCCCCAGCATTTT | CASSFGGQYNQPQHF
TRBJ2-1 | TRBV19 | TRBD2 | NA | TGTGCCAGTAGTATGGCGGGAGTCGTCTACAATGAGCAGTTCTTC | CASSMAGVVYNEQFF
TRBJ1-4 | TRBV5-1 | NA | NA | TGCGCCAGCAGCTGGCAGGGTGCAACTAATGAAAAACTGTTTTTT | CASSWQGATNEKLFF
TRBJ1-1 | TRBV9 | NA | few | TGTGCCAGCAGCGAGGTAGCCACTGAAGCTTTCTTT | CASSEVATEAFF
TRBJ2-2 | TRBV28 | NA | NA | TGTGCCAGCAGTTTAACCGCGGGACAGTCGAACACCGGGGAGCTGTTTTTT | CASSLTAGQSNTGELFF
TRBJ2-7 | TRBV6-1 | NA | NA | TGTGCCAGCAGTGATTGGTCCCCTGGCGTTGGTAGGTACTTC | CASSDWSPGVGRYF
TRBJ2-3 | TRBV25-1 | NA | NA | TGTGCCAGCAGTGACCCGGGACGAGGGTCCACAGATACGCAGTATTTT | CASSDPGRGSTDTQYF
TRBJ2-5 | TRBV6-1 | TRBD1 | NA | TGTGCCAGCAGTGGAGAGAAGACAGGGGGCAGAGGAGAGACCCAGTACTTC | CASSGEKTGGRGETQYF
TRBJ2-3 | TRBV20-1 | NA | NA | TGCAGTGCAAAACAAGATTATACGCAGTATTTT | CSAKQDYTQYF